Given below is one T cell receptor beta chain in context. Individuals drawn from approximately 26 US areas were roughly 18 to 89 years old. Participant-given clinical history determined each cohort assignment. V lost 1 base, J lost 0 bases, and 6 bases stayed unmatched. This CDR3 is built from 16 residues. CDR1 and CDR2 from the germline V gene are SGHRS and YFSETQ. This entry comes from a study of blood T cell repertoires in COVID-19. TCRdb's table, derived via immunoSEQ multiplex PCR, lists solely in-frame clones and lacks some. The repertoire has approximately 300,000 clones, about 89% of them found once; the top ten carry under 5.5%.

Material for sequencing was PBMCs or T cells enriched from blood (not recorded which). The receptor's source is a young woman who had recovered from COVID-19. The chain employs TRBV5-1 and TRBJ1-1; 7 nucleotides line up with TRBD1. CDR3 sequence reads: CASSLWGRGMNTEAFF. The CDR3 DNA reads TGCGCCAGCAGCTTGTGGGGCAGGGGGATGAACACTGAAGCTTTCTTT.